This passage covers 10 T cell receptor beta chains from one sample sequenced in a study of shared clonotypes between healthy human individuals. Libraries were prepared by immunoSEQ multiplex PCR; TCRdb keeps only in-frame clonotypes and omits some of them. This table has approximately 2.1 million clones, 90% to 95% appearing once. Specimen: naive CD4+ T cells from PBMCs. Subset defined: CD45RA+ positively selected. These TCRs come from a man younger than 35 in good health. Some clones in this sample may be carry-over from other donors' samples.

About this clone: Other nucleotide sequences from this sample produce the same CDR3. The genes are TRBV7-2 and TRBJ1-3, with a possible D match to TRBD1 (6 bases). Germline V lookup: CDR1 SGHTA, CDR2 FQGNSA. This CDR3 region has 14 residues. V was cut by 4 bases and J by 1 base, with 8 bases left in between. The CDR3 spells CASSSQGSGNTIYF. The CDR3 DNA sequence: TGTGCCAGCAGCTCACAGGGTTCTGGAAACACCATATATTTT.

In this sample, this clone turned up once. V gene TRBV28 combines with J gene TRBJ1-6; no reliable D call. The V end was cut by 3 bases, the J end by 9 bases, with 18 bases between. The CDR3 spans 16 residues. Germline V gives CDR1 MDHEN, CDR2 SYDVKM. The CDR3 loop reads CASSFKKTRASSPLHF. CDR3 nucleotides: TGTGCCAGCAGTTTTAAGAAAACCCGGGCATCTTCACCCCTCCACTTT. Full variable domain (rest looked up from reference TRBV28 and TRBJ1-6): DVKVTQSSRYLVKRTGEKVFLECVQDMDHENMFWYRQDPGLGLRLIYFSYDVKMKEKGDIPEGYSVSREKKERFSLILESASTNQTSMYLCASSFKKTRASSPLHFGNGTRLTVT.

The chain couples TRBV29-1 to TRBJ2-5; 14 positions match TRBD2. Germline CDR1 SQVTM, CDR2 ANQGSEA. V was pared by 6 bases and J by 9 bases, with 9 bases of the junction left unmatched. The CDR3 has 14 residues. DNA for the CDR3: TGCAGCGTATCGGGACTAGCGGGAGCCTTCCCCCAGTACTTC. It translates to CSVSGLAGAFPQYF.

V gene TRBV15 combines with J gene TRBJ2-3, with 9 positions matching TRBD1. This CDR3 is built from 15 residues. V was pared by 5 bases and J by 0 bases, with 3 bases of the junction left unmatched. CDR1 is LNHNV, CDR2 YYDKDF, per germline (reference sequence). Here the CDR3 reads CATSQQGASTDTQYF. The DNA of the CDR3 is TGTGCCACCAGCCAACAGGGGGCTAGCACAGATACGCAGTATTTT. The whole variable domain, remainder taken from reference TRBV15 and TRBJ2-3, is DAMVIQNPRYQVTQFGKPVTLSCSQTLNHNVMYWYQQKSSQAPKLLFHYYDKDFNNEADTPDNFQSRRPNTSFCFLDIRSPGLGDTAMYLCATSQQGASTDTQYFGPGTRLTVL.

The CDR3 is CASSLMVAGGTGELFF. DNA of the CDR3: TGTGCCAGCAGCTTAATGGTAGCGGGAGGGACCGGGGAGCTGTTTTTT. The chain joins TRBV7-3 to TRBJ2-2, with 11 bases that match TRBD2. CDR1 is SGHTA, CDR2 FQGTGA, per germline. V gave up 1 base and J gave up 5 bases; unmatched junction bases: 3. CDR3 length equals 16 residues.

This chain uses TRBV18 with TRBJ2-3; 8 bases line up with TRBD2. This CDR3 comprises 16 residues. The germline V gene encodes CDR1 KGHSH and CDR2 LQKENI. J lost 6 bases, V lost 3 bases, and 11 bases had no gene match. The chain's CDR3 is CASSPGPGGPGDTQYF. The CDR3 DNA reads TGTGCCAGCTCACCGGGACCGGGAGGGCCTGGGGATACGCAGTATTTT.

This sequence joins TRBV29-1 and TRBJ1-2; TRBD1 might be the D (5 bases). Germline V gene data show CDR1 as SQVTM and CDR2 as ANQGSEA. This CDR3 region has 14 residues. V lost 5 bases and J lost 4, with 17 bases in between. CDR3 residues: CSVIPQARVYGYTF. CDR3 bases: TGCAGCGTTATTCCACAAGCCAGGGTCTATGGCTACACCTTC.

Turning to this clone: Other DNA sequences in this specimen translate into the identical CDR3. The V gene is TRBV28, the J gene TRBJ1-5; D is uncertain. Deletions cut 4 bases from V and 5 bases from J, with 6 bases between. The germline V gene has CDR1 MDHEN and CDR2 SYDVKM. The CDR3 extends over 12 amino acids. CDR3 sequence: CASSYSDQPQHF. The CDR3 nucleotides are TGTGCCAGCAGTTACTCAGATCAGCCCCAGCATTTT.

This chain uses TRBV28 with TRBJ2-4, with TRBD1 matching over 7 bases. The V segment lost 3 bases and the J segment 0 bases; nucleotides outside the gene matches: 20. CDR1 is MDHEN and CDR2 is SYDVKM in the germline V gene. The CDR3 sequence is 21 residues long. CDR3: CASSFVGQRYEDILAKNIQYF. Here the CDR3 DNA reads TGTGCCAGCAGTTTCGTGGGACAGAGATACGAAGACATTCTAGCCAAAAACATTCAGTACTTC.

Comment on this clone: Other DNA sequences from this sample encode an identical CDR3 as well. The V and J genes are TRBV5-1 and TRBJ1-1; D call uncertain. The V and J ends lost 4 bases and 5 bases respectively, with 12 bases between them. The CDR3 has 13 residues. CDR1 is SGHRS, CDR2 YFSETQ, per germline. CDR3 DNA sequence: TGCGCCAGCAGCCGGGGTGGGAATACTGAAGCTTTCTTT. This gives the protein CASSRGGNTEAFF.